This TCR beta chain was observed in a study of blood T cell repertoires in COVID-19. Study in general: T cells, B-cell-depleted T cells, or PBMCs provided the cDNA or gDNA that served as material.

Per the study methods: For nucleated cells, counts were estimated from reference gene primer amplification. Profiled with immunoSEQ multiplex PCR; TCRdb holds only in-frame clones, not every one. V and J calls and clone size are as listed in that table; D and trimming were resolved from the DNA. The sample yields some 140,000 clones, about four fifths seen once. The CDR3 sequence is 14 residues long. V lost 5 bases, J lost 5 bases, and 15 bases lay in between. CDR1 LNHDA and CDR2 SQIVND come from the germline V gene (reference sequence). The sequence came from a woman aged 55-69 years with acute or convalescent COVID-19. The chain combines TRBV19 with TRBJ1-1, with TRBD1 as a possible D gene (5 bases). Sequencing was done on a sample of peripheral blood. CDR3 DNA: TGTGCCAGTAGTCTACAAAAGGGGAGGACTGAAGCTTTCTTT. It specifies CASSLQKGRTEAFF. Together with reference TRBV19 and TRBJ1-1, the CDR3 gives the full variable domain: DGGITQSPKYLFRKEGQNVTLSCEQNLNHDAMYWYRQDPGQGLRLIYYSQIVNDFQKGDIAEGYSVSREKKESFPLTVTSAQKNPTAFYLCASSLQKGRTEAFFGQGTRLTVV.